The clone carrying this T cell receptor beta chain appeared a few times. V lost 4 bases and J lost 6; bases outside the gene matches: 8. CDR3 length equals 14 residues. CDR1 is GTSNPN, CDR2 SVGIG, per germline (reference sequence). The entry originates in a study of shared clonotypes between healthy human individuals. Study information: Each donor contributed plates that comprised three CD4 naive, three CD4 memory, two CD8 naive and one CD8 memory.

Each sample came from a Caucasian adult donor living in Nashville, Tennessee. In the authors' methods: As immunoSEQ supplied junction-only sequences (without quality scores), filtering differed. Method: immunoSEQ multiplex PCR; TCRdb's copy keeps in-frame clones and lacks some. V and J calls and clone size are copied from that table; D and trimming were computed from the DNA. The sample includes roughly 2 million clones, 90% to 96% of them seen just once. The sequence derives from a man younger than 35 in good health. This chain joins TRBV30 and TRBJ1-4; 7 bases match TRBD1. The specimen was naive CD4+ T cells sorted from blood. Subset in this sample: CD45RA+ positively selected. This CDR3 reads CAWTADRVYEKLFF. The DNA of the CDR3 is TGTGCCTGGACCGCTGACAGGGTTTATGAAAAACTGTTTTTT.